This TCR beta chain was recorded in a study of blood T cell repertoires in COVID-19. In the study overall: The study drew acute and convalescent COVID-19 samples from the United States, Italy and Spain. From T cells, B-cell-depleted T cells, or PBMCs came the material, which was cDNA or gDNA.

This clone was counted a few times. How the authors handled the data: Estimated nucleated cell counts came from reference gene primer amplification. Profiled with immunoSEQ multiplex PCR; TCRdb holds only in-frame clones, not every one. The D gene and trimming were derived from the DNA, and the V and J assignments and clone size from that table. The repertoire consists of roughly 190,000 clones, with around four fifths occurring once and the leading ten covering under 3%. The CDR3 sequence is 11 residues long. From germline, CDR1 is DFQATT and CDR2 SNEGSKA (reference sequence). With 6 bases removed from V and 4 bases from J, the gap between germline ends came to 9 bases.

The sample consisted of peripheral blood. The TCR originated in a man between 45 and 60 years old with active or convalescent COVID-19. The genes are TRBV20-1 and TRBJ1-2, with a weak D call TRBD1 (5 bases). The CDR3 DNA is TGCAGTGCGGGGCAGACCTATGGCTACACCTTC. This encodes CSAGQTYGYTF.